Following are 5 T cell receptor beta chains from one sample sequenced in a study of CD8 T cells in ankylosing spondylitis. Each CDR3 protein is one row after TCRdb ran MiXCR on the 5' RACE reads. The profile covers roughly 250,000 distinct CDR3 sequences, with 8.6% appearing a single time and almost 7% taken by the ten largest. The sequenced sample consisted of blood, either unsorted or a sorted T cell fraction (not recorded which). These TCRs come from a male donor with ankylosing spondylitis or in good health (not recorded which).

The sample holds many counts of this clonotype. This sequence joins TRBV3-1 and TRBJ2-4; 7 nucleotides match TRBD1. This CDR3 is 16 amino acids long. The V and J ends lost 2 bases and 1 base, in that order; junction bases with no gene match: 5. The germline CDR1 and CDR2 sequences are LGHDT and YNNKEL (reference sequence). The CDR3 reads CASSQTGAQAKNIQYF. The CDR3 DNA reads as TGTGCCAGCAGCCAAACAGGGGCTCAGGCCAAAAACATTCAGTACTTC.

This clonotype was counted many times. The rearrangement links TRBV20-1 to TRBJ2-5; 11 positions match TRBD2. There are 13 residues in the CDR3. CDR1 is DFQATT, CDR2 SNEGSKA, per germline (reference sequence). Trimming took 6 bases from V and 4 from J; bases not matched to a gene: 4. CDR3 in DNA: TGCAGTGCGTTACTAGCGGGAGTAGAGACCCAGTACTTC. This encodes CSALLAGVETQYF.

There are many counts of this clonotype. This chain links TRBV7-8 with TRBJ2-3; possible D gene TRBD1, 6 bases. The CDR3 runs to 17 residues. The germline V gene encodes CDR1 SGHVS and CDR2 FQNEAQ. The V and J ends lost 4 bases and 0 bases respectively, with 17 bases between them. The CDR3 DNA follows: TGTGCCAGCAGCTCCCTGGACAGTCCCACTAGCACAGATACGCAGTATTTT. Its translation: CASSSLDSPTSTDTQYF.

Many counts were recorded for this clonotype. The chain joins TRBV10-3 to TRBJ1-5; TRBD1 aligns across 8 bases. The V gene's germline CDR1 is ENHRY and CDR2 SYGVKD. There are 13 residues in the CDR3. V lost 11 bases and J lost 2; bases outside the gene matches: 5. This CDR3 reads CASTGDRNQPQHF. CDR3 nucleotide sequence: TGTGCCTCGACAGGGGATCGCAATCAGCCCCAGCATTTT.

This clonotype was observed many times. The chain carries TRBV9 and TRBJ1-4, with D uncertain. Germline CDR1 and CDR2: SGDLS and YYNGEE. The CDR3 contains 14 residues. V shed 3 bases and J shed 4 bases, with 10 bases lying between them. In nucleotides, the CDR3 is TGTGCCAGCAGCGACGACTTGGATAATGAAAAACTGTTTTTT. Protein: CASSDDLDNEKLFF.